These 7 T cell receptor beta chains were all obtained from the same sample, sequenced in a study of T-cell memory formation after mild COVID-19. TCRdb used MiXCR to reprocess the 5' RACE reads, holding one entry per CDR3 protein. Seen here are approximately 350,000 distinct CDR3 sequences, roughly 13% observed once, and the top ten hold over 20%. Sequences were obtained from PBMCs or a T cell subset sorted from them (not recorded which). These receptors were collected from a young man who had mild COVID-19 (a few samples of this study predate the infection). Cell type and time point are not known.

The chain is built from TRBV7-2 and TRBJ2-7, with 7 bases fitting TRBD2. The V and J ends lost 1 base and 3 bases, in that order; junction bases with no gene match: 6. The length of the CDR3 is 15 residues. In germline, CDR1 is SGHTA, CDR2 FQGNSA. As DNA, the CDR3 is TGTGCCAGCAGCTTAGTGGGGACTAACCTCTACGAGCAGTACTTC. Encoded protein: CASSLVGTNLYEQYF.

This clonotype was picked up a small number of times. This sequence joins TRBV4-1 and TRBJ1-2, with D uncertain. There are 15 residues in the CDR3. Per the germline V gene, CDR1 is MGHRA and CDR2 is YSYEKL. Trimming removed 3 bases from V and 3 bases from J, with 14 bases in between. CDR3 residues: CASSHPRRSYYGYTF. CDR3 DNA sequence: TGCGCCAGCAGCCATCCTAGAAGGAGTTACTATGGCTACACCTTC.

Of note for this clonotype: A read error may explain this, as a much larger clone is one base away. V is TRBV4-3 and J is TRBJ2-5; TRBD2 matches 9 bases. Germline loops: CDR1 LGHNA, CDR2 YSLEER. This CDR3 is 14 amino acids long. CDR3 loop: CASSPIAGAETKYF. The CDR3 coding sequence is TGCGCCAGCAGCCCCATAGCGGGAGCAGAGACCAAGTACTTC.

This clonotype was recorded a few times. The CDR3 sequence is CASTLEGETQYF. The DNA for the CDR3 is TGCGCCAGCACCCTTGAGGGAGAGACCCAGTACTTC. This chain joins TRBV5-1 and TRBJ2-5; D perhaps matches TRBD2 (5 bases). Looked up from germline, CDR1 is SGHRS and CDR2 is YFSETQ. The CDR3 has 12 amino acids. V was clipped by 6 bases and J by 4 bases, with 10 bases between them.

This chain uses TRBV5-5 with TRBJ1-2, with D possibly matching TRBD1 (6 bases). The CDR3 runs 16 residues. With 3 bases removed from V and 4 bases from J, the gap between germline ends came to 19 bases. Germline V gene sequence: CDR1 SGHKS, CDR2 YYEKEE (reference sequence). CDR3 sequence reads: CASSSTGFYESYGYTF. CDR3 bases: TGTGCCAGCAGCTCGACAGGATTCTACGAGTCCTATGGCTACACCTTC.

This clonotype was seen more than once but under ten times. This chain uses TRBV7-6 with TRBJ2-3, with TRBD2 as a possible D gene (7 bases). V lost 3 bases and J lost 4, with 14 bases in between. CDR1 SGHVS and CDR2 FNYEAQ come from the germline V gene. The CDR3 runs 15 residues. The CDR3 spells CASSFLRGGSDTQYF. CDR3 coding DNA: TGTGCCAGCAGCTTTTTGAGGGGGGGGTCAGATACGCAGTATTTT.

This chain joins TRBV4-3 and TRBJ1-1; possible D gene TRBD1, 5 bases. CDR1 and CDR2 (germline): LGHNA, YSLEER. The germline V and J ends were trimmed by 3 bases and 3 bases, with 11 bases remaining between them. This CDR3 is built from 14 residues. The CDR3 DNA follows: TGCGCCAGCAGCCACGGCCCGGGGGACACTGAAGCTTTCTTT. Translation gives CASSHGPGDTEAFF.